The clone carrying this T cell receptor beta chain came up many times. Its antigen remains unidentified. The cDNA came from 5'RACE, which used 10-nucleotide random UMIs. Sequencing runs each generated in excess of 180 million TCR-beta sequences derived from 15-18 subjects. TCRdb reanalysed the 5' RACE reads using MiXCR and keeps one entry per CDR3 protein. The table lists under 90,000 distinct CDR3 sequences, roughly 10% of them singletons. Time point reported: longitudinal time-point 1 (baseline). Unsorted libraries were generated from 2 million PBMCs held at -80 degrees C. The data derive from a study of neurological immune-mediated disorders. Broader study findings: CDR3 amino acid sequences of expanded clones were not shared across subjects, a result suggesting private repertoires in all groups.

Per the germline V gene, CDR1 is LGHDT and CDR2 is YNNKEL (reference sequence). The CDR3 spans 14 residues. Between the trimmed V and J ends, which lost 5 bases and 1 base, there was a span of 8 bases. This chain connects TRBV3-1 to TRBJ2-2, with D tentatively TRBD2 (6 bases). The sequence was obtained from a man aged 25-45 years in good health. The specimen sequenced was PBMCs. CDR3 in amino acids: CASSSSGNTGELFF. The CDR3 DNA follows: TGTGCCAGCAGCAGTAGCGGGAACACCGGGGAGCTGTTTTTT.